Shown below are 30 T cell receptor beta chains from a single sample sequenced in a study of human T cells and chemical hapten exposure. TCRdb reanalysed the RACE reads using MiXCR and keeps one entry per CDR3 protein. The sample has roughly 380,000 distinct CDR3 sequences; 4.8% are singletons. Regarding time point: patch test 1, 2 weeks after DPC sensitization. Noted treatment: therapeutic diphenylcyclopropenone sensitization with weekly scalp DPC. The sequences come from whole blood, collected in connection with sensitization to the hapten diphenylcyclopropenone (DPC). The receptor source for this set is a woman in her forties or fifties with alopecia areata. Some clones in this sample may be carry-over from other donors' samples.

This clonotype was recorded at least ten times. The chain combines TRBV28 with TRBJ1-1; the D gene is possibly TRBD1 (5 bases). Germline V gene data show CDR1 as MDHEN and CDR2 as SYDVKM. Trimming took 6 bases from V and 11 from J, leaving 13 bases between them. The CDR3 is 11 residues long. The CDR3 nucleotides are TGTGCCAGCAGGGGGCTTAGGGATGCTTTCTTT. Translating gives CASRGLRDAFF.

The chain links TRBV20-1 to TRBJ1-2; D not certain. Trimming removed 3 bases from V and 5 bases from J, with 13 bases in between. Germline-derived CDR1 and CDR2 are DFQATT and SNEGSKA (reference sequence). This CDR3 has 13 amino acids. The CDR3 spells CSASSRVGYGYTF. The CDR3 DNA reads TGCAGTGCTAGTAGTCGGGTGGGGTATGGCTACACCTTC.

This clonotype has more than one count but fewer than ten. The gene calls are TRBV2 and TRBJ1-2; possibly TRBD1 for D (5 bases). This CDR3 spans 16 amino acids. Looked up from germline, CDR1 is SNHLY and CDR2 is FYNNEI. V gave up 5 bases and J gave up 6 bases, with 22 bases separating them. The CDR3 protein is CASSWNRKTGGDGYTF. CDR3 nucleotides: TGTGCCAGCAGTTGGAACAGGAAAACCGGGGGGGATGGCTACACCTTC.

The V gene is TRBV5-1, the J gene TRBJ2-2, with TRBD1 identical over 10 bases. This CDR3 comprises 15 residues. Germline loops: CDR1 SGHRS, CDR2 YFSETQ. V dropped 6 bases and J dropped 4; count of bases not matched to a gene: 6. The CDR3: CASTWDRGSTGELFF. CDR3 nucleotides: TGCGCCAGCACCTGGGACAGGGGATCCACCGGGGAGCTGTTTTTT. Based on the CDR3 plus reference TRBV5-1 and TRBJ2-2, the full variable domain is KAGVTQTPRYLIKTRGQQVTLSCSPISGHRSVSWYQQTPGQGLQFLFEYFSETQRNKGNFPGRFSGRQFSNSRSEMNVSTLELGDSALYLCASTWDRGSTGELFFGEGSRLTVL.

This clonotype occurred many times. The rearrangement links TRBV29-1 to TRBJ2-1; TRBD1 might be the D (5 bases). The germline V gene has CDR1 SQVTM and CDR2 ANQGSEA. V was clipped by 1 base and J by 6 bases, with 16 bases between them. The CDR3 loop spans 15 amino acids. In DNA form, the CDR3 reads TGCAGCGTTGAAGGAACAGGAGTTCCGGTCAATGAGCAGTTCTTC. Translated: CSVEGTGVPVNEQFF.

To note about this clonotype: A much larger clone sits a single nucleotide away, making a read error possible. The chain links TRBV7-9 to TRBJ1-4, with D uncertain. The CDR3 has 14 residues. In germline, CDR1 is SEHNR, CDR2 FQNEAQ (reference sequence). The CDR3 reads CVSSFVQNNEKLFF. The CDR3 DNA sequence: TGTGTCAGCAGCTTTGTTCAGAATAATGAAAAACTGTTTTTT.

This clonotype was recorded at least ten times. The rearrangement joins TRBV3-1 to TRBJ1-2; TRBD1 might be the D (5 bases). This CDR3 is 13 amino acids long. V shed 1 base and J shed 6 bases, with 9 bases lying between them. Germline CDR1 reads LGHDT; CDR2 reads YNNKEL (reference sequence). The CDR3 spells CASSQGQGDGYTF. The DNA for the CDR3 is TGTGCCAGCAGCCAAGGGCAGGGAGATGGCTACACCTTC.

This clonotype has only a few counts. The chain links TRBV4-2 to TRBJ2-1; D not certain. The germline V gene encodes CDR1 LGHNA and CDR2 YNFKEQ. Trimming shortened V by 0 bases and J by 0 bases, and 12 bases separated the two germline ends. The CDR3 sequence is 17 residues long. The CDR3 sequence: CASSQDKGRSSYNEQFF. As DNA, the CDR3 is TGTGCCAGCAGCCAAGATAAGGGCAGGAGCTCCTACAATGAGCAGTTCTTC.

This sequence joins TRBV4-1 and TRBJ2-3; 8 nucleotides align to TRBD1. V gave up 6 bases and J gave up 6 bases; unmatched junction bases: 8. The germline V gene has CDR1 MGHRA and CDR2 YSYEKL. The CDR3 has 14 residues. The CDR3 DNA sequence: TGCGCCAGCAGAGGGACGGGGACAGGCGATACGCAGTATTTT. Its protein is CASRGTGTGDTQYF.

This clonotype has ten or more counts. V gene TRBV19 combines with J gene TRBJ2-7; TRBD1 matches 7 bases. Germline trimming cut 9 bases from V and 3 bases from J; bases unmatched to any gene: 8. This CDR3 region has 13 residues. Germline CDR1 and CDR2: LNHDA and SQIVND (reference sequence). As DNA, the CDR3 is TGTGCCAGAGCCCGGGACAGAAGCTACGAGCAGTACTTC. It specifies CARARDRSYEQYF. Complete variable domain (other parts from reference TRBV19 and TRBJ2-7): DGGITQSPKYLFRKEGQNVTLSCEQNLNHDAMYWYRQDPGQGLRLIYYSQIVNDFQKGDIAEGYSVSREKKESFPLTVTSAQKNPTAFYLCARARDRSYEQYFGPGTRLTVT.

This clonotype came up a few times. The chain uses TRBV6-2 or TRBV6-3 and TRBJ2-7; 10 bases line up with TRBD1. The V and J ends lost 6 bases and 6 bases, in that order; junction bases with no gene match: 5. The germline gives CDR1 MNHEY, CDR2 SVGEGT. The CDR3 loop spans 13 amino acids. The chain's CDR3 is CASRDRGIGEQYF. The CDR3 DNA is TGTGCCAGCAGGGACAGGGGGATTGGCGAGCAGTACTTC.

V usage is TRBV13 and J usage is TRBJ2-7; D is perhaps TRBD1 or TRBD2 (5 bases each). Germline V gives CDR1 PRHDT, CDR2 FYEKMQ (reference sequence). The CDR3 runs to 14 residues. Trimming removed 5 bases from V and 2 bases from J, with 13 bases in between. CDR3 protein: CASSTSGTTYEQYF. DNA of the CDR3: TGTGCCAGCAGCACATCCGGGACCACCTACGAGCAGTACTTC.

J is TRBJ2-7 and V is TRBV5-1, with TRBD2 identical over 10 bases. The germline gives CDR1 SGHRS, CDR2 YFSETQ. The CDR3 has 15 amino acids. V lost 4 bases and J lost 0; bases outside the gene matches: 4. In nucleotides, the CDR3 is TGCGCCAGCAGCGCTAGCGGGGGCTACTCCTACGAGCAGTACTTC. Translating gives CASSASGGYSYEQYF.

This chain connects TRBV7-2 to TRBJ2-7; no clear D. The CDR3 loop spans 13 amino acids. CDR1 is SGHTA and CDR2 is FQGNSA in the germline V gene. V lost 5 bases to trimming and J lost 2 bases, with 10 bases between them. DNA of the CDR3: TGTGCCAGCAGCCCGAGCACAACCTACGAGCAGTACTTC. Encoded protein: CASSPSTTYEQYF.

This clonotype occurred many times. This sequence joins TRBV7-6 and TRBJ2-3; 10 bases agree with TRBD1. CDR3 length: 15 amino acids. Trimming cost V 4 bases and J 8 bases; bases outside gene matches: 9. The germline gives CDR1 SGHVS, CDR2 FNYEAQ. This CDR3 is CASSYGTGEMGTQYF. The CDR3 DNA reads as TGTGCCAGCAGCTATGGGACAGGGGAGATGGGTACGCAGTATTTT.

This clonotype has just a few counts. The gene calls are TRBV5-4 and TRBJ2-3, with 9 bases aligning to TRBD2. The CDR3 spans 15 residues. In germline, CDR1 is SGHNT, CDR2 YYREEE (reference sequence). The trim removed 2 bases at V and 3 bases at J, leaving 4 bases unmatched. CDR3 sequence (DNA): TGTGCCAGCAGCTTTCTAGCGGGAAATACAGATACGCAGTATTTT. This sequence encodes CASSFLAGNTDTQYF.

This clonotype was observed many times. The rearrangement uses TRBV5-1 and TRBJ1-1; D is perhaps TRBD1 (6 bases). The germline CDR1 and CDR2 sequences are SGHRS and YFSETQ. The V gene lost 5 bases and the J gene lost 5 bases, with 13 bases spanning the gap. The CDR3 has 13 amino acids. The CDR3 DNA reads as TGCGCCAGCAGGGTAGGGGGTAGGACTGAAGCTTTCTTT. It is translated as CASRVGGRTEAFF.

CDR3 protein: CASTRHGALSYEQYF. CDR3 nucleotide sequence: TGTGCCAGCACCAGGCACGGAGCACTATCCTACGAGCAGTACTTC. This chain joins TRBV25-1 and TRBJ2-7; no reliable D call. CDR3 length: 15 amino acids. Trimming removed 7 bases at V and 1 base at J, with 17 bases between. Looked up from germline, CDR1 is MGHDK and CDR2 is SYGVNS.

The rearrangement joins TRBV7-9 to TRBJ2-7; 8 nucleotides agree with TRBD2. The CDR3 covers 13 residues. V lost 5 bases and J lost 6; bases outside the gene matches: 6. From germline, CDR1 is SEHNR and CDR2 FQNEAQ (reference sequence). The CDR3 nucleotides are TGTGCCAGCAGCGAGACTAGCGTGGTCGAGCAGTACTTC. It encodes CASSETSVVEQYF.

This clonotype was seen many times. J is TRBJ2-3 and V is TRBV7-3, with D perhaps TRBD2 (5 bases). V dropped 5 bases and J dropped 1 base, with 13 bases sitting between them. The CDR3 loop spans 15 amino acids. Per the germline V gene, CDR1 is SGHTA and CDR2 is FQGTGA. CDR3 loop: CASSPDFSGTDTQYF. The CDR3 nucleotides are TGTGCCAGCAGCCCGGACTTCTCAGGCACAGATACGCAGTATTTT.

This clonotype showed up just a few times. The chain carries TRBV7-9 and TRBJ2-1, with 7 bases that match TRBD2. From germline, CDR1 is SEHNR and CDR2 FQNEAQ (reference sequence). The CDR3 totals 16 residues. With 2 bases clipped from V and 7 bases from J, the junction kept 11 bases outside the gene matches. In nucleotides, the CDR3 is TGTGCCAGCAGCTTAAAAGGTTCTGGGAGGGAAAATGAGCAGTTCTTC. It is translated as CASSLKGSGRENEQFF.

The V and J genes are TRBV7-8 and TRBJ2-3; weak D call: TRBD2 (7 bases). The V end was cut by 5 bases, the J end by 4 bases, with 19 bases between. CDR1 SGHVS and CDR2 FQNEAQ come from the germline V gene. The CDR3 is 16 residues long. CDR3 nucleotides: TGTGCCAGCAGCCCCCGTGGGGGCGGGAGCGCAGATACGCAGTATTTT. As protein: CASSPRGGGSADTQYF.

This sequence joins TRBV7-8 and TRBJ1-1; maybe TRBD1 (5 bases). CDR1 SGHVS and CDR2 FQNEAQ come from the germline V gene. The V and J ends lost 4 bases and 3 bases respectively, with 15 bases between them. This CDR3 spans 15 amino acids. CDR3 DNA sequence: TGTGCCAGCAGCTCGGCCAGGGCGGCGGACACTGAAGCTTTCTTT. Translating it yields CASSSARAADTEAFF.

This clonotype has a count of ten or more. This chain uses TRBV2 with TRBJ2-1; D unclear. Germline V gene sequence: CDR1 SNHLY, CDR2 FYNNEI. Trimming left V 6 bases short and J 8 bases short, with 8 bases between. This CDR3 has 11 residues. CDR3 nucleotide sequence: TGTGCCAGCAGCCTCGATGATGAGCAGTTCTTC. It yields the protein CASSLDDEQFF.

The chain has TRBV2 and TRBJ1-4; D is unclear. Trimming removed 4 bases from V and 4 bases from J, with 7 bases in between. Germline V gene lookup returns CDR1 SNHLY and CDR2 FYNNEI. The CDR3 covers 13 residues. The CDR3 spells CASSGTYNEKLFF. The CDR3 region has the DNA TGTGCCAGCAGTGGGACTTATAATGAAAAACTGTTTTTT.

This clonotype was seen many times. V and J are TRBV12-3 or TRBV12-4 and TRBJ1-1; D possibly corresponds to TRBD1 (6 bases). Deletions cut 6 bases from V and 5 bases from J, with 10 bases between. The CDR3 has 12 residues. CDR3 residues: CASSWTVTEAFF. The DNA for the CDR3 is TGTGCCAGCAGCTGGACAGTTACTGAAGCTTTCTTT.

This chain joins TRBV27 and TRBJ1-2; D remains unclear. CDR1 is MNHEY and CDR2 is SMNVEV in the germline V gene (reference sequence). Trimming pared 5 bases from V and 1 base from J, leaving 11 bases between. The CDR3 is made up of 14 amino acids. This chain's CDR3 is CASSPRTDNYGYTF. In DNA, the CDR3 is TGTGCCAGCAGTCCCCGGACGGATAACTATGGCTACACCTTC.

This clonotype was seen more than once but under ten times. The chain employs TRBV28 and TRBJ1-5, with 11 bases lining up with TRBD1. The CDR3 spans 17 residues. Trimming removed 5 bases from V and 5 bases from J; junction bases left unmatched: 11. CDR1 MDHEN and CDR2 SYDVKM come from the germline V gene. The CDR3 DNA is TGTGCCAGCAGTCGGACAGGGGGCGCGTTAAGGGATCAGCCCCAGCATTTT. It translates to CASSRTGGALRDQPQHF.

The CDR3 spells CASSLSGAADTQYF. The DNA of the CDR3 is TGTGCCAGCAGTCTCTCGGGGGCGGCAGATACGCAGTATTTT. The chain is built from TRBV12-3 or TRBV12-4 and TRBJ2-3; either TRBD1 or TRBD2 may supply D (6 bases each). V lost 5 bases, J lost 4 bases, and 13 bases lay in between. The CDR3 loop spans 14 amino acids.

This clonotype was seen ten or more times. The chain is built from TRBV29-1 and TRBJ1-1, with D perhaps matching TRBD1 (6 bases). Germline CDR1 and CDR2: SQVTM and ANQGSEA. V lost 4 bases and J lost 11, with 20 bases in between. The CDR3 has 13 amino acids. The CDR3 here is CSVAERGRRWAFF. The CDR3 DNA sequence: TGCAGCGTTGCCGAGCGGGGGCGGAGGTGGGCTTTCTTT.